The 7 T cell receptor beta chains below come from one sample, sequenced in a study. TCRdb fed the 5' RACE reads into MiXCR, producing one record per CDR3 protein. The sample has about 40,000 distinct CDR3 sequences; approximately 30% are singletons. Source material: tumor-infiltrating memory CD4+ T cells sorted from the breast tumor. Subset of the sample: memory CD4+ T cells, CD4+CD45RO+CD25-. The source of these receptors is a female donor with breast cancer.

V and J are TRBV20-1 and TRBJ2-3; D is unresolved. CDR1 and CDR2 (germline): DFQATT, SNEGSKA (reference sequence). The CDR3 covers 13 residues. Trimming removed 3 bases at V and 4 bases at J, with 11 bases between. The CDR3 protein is CSARDPISDTQYF. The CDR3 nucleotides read TGCAGTGCTAGGGACCCCATCTCAGATACGCAGTATTTT.

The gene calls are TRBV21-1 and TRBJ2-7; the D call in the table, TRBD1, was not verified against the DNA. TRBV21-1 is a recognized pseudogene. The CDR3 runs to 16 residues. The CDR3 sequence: CASSKVATGGWDEQYF. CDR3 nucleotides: TGTGCCAGCAGCAAAGTGGCGACAGGGGGTTGGGACGAGCAGTACTTC.

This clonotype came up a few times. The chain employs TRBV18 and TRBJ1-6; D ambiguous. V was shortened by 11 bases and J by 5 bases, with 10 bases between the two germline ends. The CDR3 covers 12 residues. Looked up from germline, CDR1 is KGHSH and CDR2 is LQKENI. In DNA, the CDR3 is TGTGCCGGCGGATCAAATAATTCACCCCTCCACTTT. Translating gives CAGGSNNSPLHF.

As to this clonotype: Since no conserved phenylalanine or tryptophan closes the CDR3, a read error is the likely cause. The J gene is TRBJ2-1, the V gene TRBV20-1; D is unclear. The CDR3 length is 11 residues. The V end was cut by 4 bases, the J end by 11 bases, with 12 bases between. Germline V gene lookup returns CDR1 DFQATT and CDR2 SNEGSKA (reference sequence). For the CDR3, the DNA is TGCAGTGCTACCGACACGCCTCAGCAGTTCCTC. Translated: CSATDTPQQFL.

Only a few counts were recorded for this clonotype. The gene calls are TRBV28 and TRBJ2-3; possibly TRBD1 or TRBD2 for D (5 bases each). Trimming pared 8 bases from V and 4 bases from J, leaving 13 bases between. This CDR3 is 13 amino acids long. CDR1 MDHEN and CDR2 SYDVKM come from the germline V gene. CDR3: CASWTGDADTQYF. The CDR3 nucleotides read TGTGCCAGCTGGACTGGGGACGCAGATACGCAGTATTTT.

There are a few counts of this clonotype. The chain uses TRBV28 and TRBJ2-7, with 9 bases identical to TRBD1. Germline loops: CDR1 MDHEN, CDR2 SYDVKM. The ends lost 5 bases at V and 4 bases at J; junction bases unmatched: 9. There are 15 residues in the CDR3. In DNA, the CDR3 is TGTGCCAGCAGTACAACCGGGACAGGGAAGTACGAGCAGTACTTC. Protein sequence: CASSTTGTGKYEQYF.

CDR3 nucleotide sequence: TGCAGTGCGAGGGAACAGGAAAAAAGGAAGCAGTACTTC. Protein sequence: CSAREQEKRKQYF. This chain connects TRBV20-1 to TRBJ2-7; D possibly matches TRBD1 or TRBD2 (5 bases each). The CDR3 spans 13 residues. Germline V gene data show CDR1 as DFQATT and CDR2 as SNEGSKA (reference sequence). Trimming took 6 bases from V and 8 from J, leaving 20 bases between them.